Presented here are 18 T cell receptor beta chains from one specimen sequenced in a study of lymphopenia after photon versus proton radiotherapy. Profiled with immunoSEQ multiplex PCR; TCRdb holds only in-frame clones, not every one. The sample holds around 53,000 clones; around four fifths are singletons and the top ten take less than 35%. The source was peripheral blood, collected from a patient treated with photon-based radiotherapy. All receptors come from a man aged 50-59 years with gastric cancer.

The rearrangement links TRBV19 to TRBJ1-2, with TRBD1 matching 8 bases. The CDR3 contains 16 residues. From germline, CDR1 is LNHDA and CDR2 SQIVND (reference sequence). Trimming at V came to 4 bases and at J to 3 bases, leaving 10 bases not matched to a gene. CDR3 amino acids: CASSTNPPTGDYGYTF. CDR3 in DNA: TGTGCCAGTAGTACAAATCCTCCGACAGGGGACTATGGCTACACCTTC.

The CDR3 sequence: CASSESRGGNSNQPQHF. Here the CDR3 DNA reads TGCGCCAGCAGTGAGTCGAGGGGGGGAAATAGCAATCAGCCCCAGCATTTT. The chain joins TRBV10-2 to TRBJ1-5; D is perhaps TRBD1 (6 bases). The V gene's germline CDR1 is WSHSY and CDR2 SAAADI. V was cut by 0 bases and J by 0 bases, with 12 bases left in between. The CDR3 loop spans 17 amino acids.

This clone was detected only once. The chain couples TRBV18 to TRBJ2-1; TRBD1 matches 7 bases. After removal of 3 bases from V and 9 bases from J, the junction contained 5 bases not matched to a gene. This CDR3 is 13 amino acids long. The germline V gene encodes CDR1 KGHSH and CDR2 LQKENI. The CDR3 bases are TGTGCCAGCTCACCCGGGACAGAGGGTGAGCAGTTCTTC. As protein: CASSPGTEGEQFF.

In its sample, this clone was seen a few times. The sample holds other DNA sequences that translate to the same CDR3. V is TRBV18 and J is TRBJ1-5, with 9 positions matching TRBD1. The germline CDR1 and CDR2 sequences are KGHSH and LQKENI. This CDR3 is built from 13 residues. The trim removed 6 bases at V and 5 bases at J, leaving 2 bases unmatched. In nucleotides, the CDR3 is TGTGCCAGCTCTCGGGACAGGGATCAGCCCCAGCATTTT. This encodes CASSRDRDQPQHF.

The chain employs TRBV6-1 and TRBJ2-3, with D maybe TRBD1 (5 bases). The V end was cut by 2 bases, the J end by 0 bases, with 6 bases between. The germline CDR1 and CDR2 sequences are MNHNS and SASEGT. CDR3 size: 14 residues. The chain's CDR3 is CASSERGSTDTQYF. Here the CDR3 DNA reads TGTGCCAGCAGTGAAAGGGGAAGCACAGATACGCAGTATTTT.

This chain joins TRBV7-7 and TRBJ2-7; TRBD2 matches 11 bases. The CDR3 runs 14 residues. Germline CDR1 is SSHAT and CDR2 is FNYEAQ (reference sequence). Trimming cost V 5 bases and J 6 bases; bases outside gene matches: 6. CDR3 region: CASSPWTSGSEQYF. CDR3 in DNA: TGTGCCAGCAGCCCTTGGACTAGCGGGTCCGAGCAGTACTTC.

The chain joins TRBV11-2 to TRBJ2-3; D could derive from TRBD1 or TRBD2 (5 bases each). Trimming took 1 base from V and 2 from J, leaving 13 bases between them. The CDR3 totals 16 residues. Germline CDR1 is SGHAT and CDR2 is FQNNGV. The CDR3 nucleotides read TGTGCCAGCAGCTTAGGTTGGGGGACCTACACAGATACGCAGTATTTT. It yields the protein CASSLGWGTYTDTQYF. Variable domain in full (rest from reference TRBV11-2 and TRBJ2-3): EAGVAQSPRYKIIEKRQSVAFWCNPISGHATLYWYQQILGQGPKLLIQFQNNGVVDDSQLPKDRFSAERLKGVDSTLKIQPAKLEDSAVYLCASSLGWGTYTDTQYFGPGTRLTVL.

The chain uses TRBV7-6 and TRBJ2-7; 8 bases map to TRBD2. Germline assignment: CDR1 SGHVS and CDR2 FNYEAQ. This CDR3 region has 13 residues. Trimming at V came to 5 bases and at J to 3 bases, leaving 3 bases not matched to a gene. CDR3 sequence (DNA): TGTGCCAGCAGCCATAGCGGGAACTACGAGCAGTACTTC. Its translation is CASSHSGNYEQYF.

The chain has TRBV5-5 and TRBJ2-7; 10 bases agree with TRBD1. The V gene's germline CDR1 is SGHKS and CDR2 YYEKEE (reference sequence). This CDR3 contains 14 residues. V lost 4 bases to trimming and J lost 5 bases; unmatched junction nucleotides: 6. The chain's CDR3 is CASSPWTGGNEQYF. In nucleotides, the CDR3 is TGTGCCAGCAGCCCCTGGACAGGGGGGAACGAGCAGTACTTC.

The sample holds one count of this clone. The V call is TRBV5-8, the J call TRBJ1-1; 9 bases are a match to TRBD1. The CDR3 consists of 17 residues. Germline V gene lookup returns CDR1 SGHTS and CDR2 YDEGEE. V shed 0 bases, J shed 0 bases, and the junction held 6 bases outside the gene matches. CDR3 protein: CASSLGTGALMNTEAFF. In DNA form, the CDR3 reads TGTGCCAGCAGCTTGGGGACAGGGGCCCTCATGAACACTGAAGCTTTCTTT. The whole variable domain, filled in from reference TRBV5-8 and TRBJ1-1, reads EAGVTQSPTHLIKTRGQQATLRCSPISGHTSVYWYQQALGLGLQFLLWYDEGEERNRGNFPPRFSGRQFPNYSSELNVNALELEDSALYLCASSLGTGALMNTEAFFGQGTRLTVV.

The V and J genes are TRBV7-9 and TRBJ2-7, with D perhaps matching TRBD1 (5 bases). The CDR3 is made up of 13 amino acids. V lost 5 bases, J lost 6 bases, and 14 bases lay in between. CDR1 and CDR2 from the germline V gene are SEHNR and FQNEAQ (reference sequence). The CDR3 DNA follows: TGTGCCAGCAGCCCCGGTTACAGGTCCGAGCAGTACTTC. The encoded protein is CASSPGYRSEQYF.

The chain is built from TRBV2 and TRBJ2-5; the match to TRBD2 covers 10 bases. The CDR3 extends over 15 amino acids. V trimming: 6 bases; J trimming: 5 bases; junction bases outside the gene matches: 9. CDR1 and CDR2 from the germline V gene are SNHLY and FYNNEI. Here the CDR3 DNA reads TGTGCCAGCAGGCTAGCGGGGGTTCAGGGGGAGACCCAGTACTTC. As protein: CASRLAGVQGETQYF. The full variable domain, completed using reference TRBV2 and TRBJ2-5, is EPEVTQTPSHQVTQMGQEVILRCVPISNHLYFYWYRQILGQKVEFLVSFYNNEISEKSEIFDDQFSVERPDGSNFTLKIRSTKLEDSAMYFCASRLAGVQGETQYFGPGTRLLVL.

The rearrangement uses TRBV7-9 and TRBJ2-7; TRBD1 aligns across 10 bases. Germline assignment: CDR1 SEHNR and CDR2 FQNEAQ (reference sequence). The J segment lost 4 bases and the V segment lost 8 bases, leaving 11 bases of the junction unmatched. The CDR3 is 15 residues long. CDR3 coding DNA: TGTGCCAGCGACTCGCCGGGACAGGGGTTTTACGAGCAGTACTTC. It encodes CASDSPGQGFYEQYF.

The rearrangement joins TRBV5-8 to TRBJ1-5; the D gene is possibly TRBD1 (5 bases). V lost 0 bases, J lost 4 bases, and 8 bases lay in between. Germline V CDR1 and CDR2: SGHTS, YDEGEE. The CDR3 runs to 14 residues. The CDR3 coding sequence is TGTGCCAGCAGCTTGGGACAGACGAATCAGCCCCAGCATTTT. Translation: CASSLGQTNQPQHF.

V usage is TRBV7-8 and J usage is TRBJ2-3, with TRBD2 matching 11 bases. Germline lookup yields CDR1 SGHVS and CDR2 FQNEAQ. With 5 bases clipped from V and 5 bases from J, the junction kept 6 bases outside the gene matches. The CDR3 contains 15 residues. The CDR3 region has the DNA TGTGCCAGCAGCGATACACTAGCGGGAGTAGATACGCAGTATTTT. Encoded protein: CASSDTLAGVDTQYF.

The chain employs TRBV15 and TRBJ2-3; possible D gene TRBD2, 6 bases. V was cut by 0 bases and J by 8 bases, with 15 bases left in between. This CDR3 comprises 15 residues. Germline CDR1 reads LNHNV; CDR2 reads YYDKDF (reference sequence). The CDR3 bases are TGTGCCACCAGCAGAGACCGCGGGACCAGGTTTACGCAGTATTTT. Translation gives CATSRDRGTRFTQYF.

The sample holds one count of this clone. The rearrangement links TRBV7-6 to TRBJ1-3; D remains unclear. The germline CDR1 and CDR2 sequences are SGHVS and FNYEAQ. Trimming removed 5 bases at V and 0 bases at J, with 8 bases between. The CDR3 contains 14 residues. CDR3 protein: CASSRSDSGNTIYF. The CDR3 DNA reads as TGTGCCAGCAGCAGATCGGACTCTGGAAACACCATATATTTT.

The chain links TRBV11-2 to TRBJ2-7; perhaps TRBD2 as D (6 bases). The CDR3 is made up of 16 amino acids. The V gene lost 2 bases and the J gene lost 5 bases, with 19 bases spanning the gap. Germline assignment: CDR1 SGHAT and CDR2 FQNNGV. CDR3 in DNA: TGTGCCAGCAGCTTACGGTCGGTCGGGAGCTTCAACGAGCAGTACTTC. This translates into CASSLRSVGSFNEQYF.